Below, 24 T cell receptor beta chains from the same sample are listed, as sequenced in a study of T-cell reconstitution after alpha-beta-depleted transplantation in children (dated by TCRdb to the mid-2010s). According to the study, the label for this sample's treatment or condition signals: allogeneic hematopoietic cell transplantation with graft depleted of TCRalphabeta T cells and CD19 B cells. The receptor library was made with PCR. Sequencing took place on an Illumina HiSeq 2500. TCR library preparation used molecular barcoding, with unique molecular identifiers applied to normalize quantification of the TCRbeta repertoire. In-frame beta chains were kept once TCRdb had trimmed the public reads at Q25 with fastp and called clones with MiXCR. CDR3 protein sequences are deduplicated, and each keeps its most common genes and DNA. The sample records about 580,000 distinct CDR3 sequences, 23% of which are singletons. Less than 15% of the sample goes to the ten largest clones.

The sequencing used PBMCs, mostly from graft donor cells, collected 360 days after TCRalphabeta/CD19-depleted stem cell transplant. The origin of the receptors is a boy younger than two who had a stem cell transplant for acute myeloid leukemia, so the T cells may come from the graft donor.

The V call is TRBV6-1, the J call TRBJ2-1; TRBD2 is a possible D gene (5 bases). V was trimmed by 6 bases and J by 4 bases, leaving 16 bases between them. The CDR3 spans 15 residues. Germline-derived CDR1 and CDR2 are MNHNS and SASEGT. The CDR3 protein is CASRSGGLLYNEQFF. CDR3 bases: TGTGCCAGCAGAAGTGGAGGCCTACTTTACAATGAGCAGTTCTTC.

This chain uses TRBV19 with TRBJ1-1, with 7 bases matching TRBD1. V was pared by 8 bases and J by 2 bases, with 11 bases of the junction left unmatched. The CDR3 is 15 residues long. The V gene's germline CDR1 is LNHDA and CDR2 SQIVND (reference sequence). The CDR3, as DNA: TGTGCCAGTGGGCCCCGGGACAGCTATAACACTGAAGCTTTCTTT. Protein sequence: CASGPRDSYNTEAFF.

In this sample, this clonotype turned up a few times. The chain links TRBV20-1 to TRBJ1-2, with D uncertain. The germline CDR1 and CDR2 sequences are DFQATT and SNEGSKA (reference sequence). Trimming cost V 0 bases and J 3 bases, with 14 bases left between them. The CDR3 runs 15 residues. The CDR3 DNA reads TGCAGTGCTAGAGATGGCAGCCTGACCGACTATGGCTACACCTTC. The encoded protein is CSARDGSLTDYGYTF.

This clonotype was detected many times. The J gene is TRBJ2-4, the V gene TRBV20-1; 7 nucleotides line up with TRBD1. V shed 6 bases, J shed 3 bases, and the junction held 11 bases outside the gene matches. CDR1 DFQATT and CDR2 SNEGSKA come from the germline V gene (reference sequence). The CDR3 sequence is 15 residues long. Written as DNA, the CDR3 is TGCAGTGCCGACCGGACAGGTTTAGGCAAAAACATTCAGTACTTC. Translating gives CSADRTGLGKNIQYF.

This clonotype was detected ten times or more. The rearrangement links TRBV7-6 to TRBJ1-1, with D possibly TRBD1 on 5 matching bases. CDR1 is SGHVS and CDR2 is FNYEAQ in the germline V gene. This CDR3 is built from 15 residues. Trimming left V 6 bases short and J 0 bases short, with 14 bases between. CDR3 coding DNA: TGTGCCAGCAGTCAGGAACGACAGTTGAACACTGAAGCTTTCTTT. As protein: CASSQERQLNTEAFF. Combining the CDR3 with reference TRBV7-6 and TRBJ1-1 gives the whole variable domain GAGVSQSPRYKVTKRGQDVALRCDPISGHVSLYWYRQALGQGPEFLTYFNYEAQQDKSGLPNDRFSAERPEGSISTLTIQRTEQRDSAMYRCASSQERQLNTEAFFGQGTRLTVV.

This clonotype appeared many times. The chain uses TRBV12-3 or TRBV12-4 and TRBJ2-1, with 9 positions matching TRBD2. The CDR3 sequence is 15 residues long. V lost 9 bases to trimming and J lost 7 bases; unmatched junction nucleotides: 13. The CDR3 is CASSPSGNLPNEQFF. For the CDR3, the DNA is TGTGCCAGTAGCCCTAGCGGGAACCTACCGAATGAGCAGTTCTTC.

V is TRBV29-1 and J is TRBJ2-6; perhaps TRBD2 as D (5 bases). V was shortened by 4 bases and J by 0 bases, with 13 bases between the two germline ends. CDR1 and CDR2 from the germline V gene are SQVTM and ANQGSEA. This CDR3 region has 16 residues. The CDR3 DNA reads TGCAGCGTTGGAGTTGAGGGCTTCTCTGGGGCCAACGTCCTGACTTTC. It is translated as CSVGVEGFSGANVLTF.

Details on this clonotype: It is likely a read error, because the conserved phenylalanine at the end of the CDR3 is missing. Because the CDR3's place on the DNA is in doubt, the DNA is left out and the CDR3 is given as listed by TCRdb. The rearrangement uses TRBV5-6 and TRBJ2-1; the D call of TRBD1 is as the table states it, not checked on the DNA. The CDR3 spans 11 residues, counting both ends. Germline values: CDR1 SGHDT, CDR2 YYEEEE. This CDR3 reads CASSLSGRESM.

V is TRBV5-1 and J is TRBJ2-1, with 11 bases matching TRBD2. With 2 bases clipped from V and 6 bases from J, the junction kept 10 bases outside the gene matches. The CDR3 has 17 amino acids. CDR1 is SGHRS and CDR2 is YFSETQ in the germline V gene. CDR3 loop: CASSFSRSGGEVNEQFF. CDR3 bases: TGCGCCAGCAGCTTCTCCCGTAGCGGGGGGGAAGTCAATGAGCAGTTCTTC.

This clonotype turned up a few times. V is TRBV20-1 and J is TRBJ2-1; weak D call: TRBD2 (6 bases). The CDR3 spans 15 residues. V lost 0 bases to trimming and J lost 4 bases, with 13 bases between them. The V gene's germline CDR1 is DFQATT and CDR2 SNEGSKA (reference sequence). The CDR3 sequence is CSARDQARGYNEQFF. CDR3 DNA: TGCAGTGCTAGAGATCAAGCCCGGGGGTACAATGAGCAGTTCTTC.

The chain joins TRBV5-5 to TRBJ2-5, with 11 positions matching TRBD2. Looked up from germline, CDR1 is SGHKS and CDR2 is YYEKEE (reference sequence). Trimming cost V 1 base and J 4 bases; bases outside gene matches: 6. The CDR3 is made up of 16 amino acids. CDR3 nucleotide sequence: TGTGCCAGCAGCTTGAACACTCTAGCGGGGGGAGAGACCCAGTACTTC. This translates into CASSLNTLAGGETQYF.

This clonotype was counted a few times. The chain joins TRBV18 to TRBJ2-1; 7 nucleotides agree with TRBD1. Trimming at V came to 2 bases and at J to 5 bases, leaving 3 bases not matched to a gene. This CDR3 has 14 amino acids. Germline assignment: CDR1 KGHSH and CDR2 LQKENI. This CDR3 reads CASSPRTGHNEQFF. The CDR3 DNA is TGTGCCAGCTCACCAAGGACAGGTCACAATGAGCAGTTCTTC. The full variable domain, its missing parts supplied by reference TRBV18 and TRBJ2-1, is NAGVMQNPRHLVRRRGQEARLRCSPMKGHSHVYWYRQLPEEGLKFMVYLQKENIIDESGMPKERFSAEFPKEGPSILRIQQVVRGDSAAYFCASSPRTGHNEQFFGPGTRLTVL.

In this sample, this clonotype turned up many times. The rearrangement joins TRBV20-1 to TRBJ2-5; the D gene is possibly TRBD2 (7 bases). V was shortened by 6 bases and J by 3 bases, with 14 bases between the two germline ends. The CDR3 has 13 amino acids. Germline V gene sequence: CDR1 DFQATT, CDR2 SNEGSKA (reference sequence). In DNA form, the CDR3 reads TGCAGTGCCCAGGGGACTACCAAAGAGACCCAGTACTTC. It yields the protein CSAQGTTKETQYF.

The rearrangement uses TRBV10-2 and TRBJ2-2; TRBD1 matches at 11 bases. With V trimmed by 4 bases and J by 6 bases, 13 bases remained unmatched. This CDR3 comprises 18 residues. CDR1 and CDR2 from the germline V gene are WSHSY and SAAADI. CDR3 sequence: CASSALPLSGQGAGELFF. CDR3 nucleotide sequence: TGCGCCAGCAGTGCCCTCCCCCTATCGGGACAGGGGGCCGGGGAGCTGTTTTTT.

The chain employs TRBV20-1 and TRBJ2-4; 7 bases match TRBD1. Trimming cost V 3 bases and J 8 bases; bases outside gene matches: 10. The germline V gene has CDR1 DFQATT and CDR2 SNEGSKA (reference sequence). There are 14 residues in the CDR3. The CDR3 DNA is TGCAGTGCTAGGCACCCGACAGGGCGGGACATTCAGTACTTC. Translated, it gives CSARHPTGRDIQYF.

The V gene is TRBV11-2, the J gene TRBJ2-4; no clear D gene. CDR3 length equals 14 residues. In germline, CDR1 is SGHAT, CDR2 FQNNGV. Trimming took off 1 base at V and 1 base at J, with 5 bases between the two ends. CDR3 in DNA: TGTGCCAGCAGCTTAGGTGCGGCCAAAAACATTCAGTACTTC. Its protein product is CASSLGAAKNIQYF.

This clonotype was seen at least ten times. The chain uses TRBV6-5 and TRBJ2-7, with D uncertain. Trimming removed 2 bases at V and 2 bases at J, with 13 bases between. The germline V gene encodes CDR1 MNHEY and CDR2 SVGAGI. There are 15 residues in the CDR3. This CDR3 reads CASSYEVADTYEQYF. DNA for the CDR3: TGTGCCAGCAGTTACGAAGTGGCCGATACCTACGAGCAGTACTTC.

The gene calls are TRBV29-1 and TRBJ2-1; D is possibly TRBD1 (5 bases). CDR1 and CDR2 (germline): SQVTM, ANQGSEA. Trimming left V 7 bases short and J 6 bases short, with 16 bases between. This CDR3 spans 13 amino acids. The CDR3 is CSDKQAKGNEQFF. As DNA, the CDR3 is TGCAGCGATAAACAGGCAAAAGGCAATGAGCAGTTCTTC.

This clonotype has more than one count but fewer than ten. The rearrangement joins TRBV14 to TRBJ1-1; D is undetermined. This CDR3 is built from 14 residues. V was cut by 1 base and J by 8 bases, with 14 bases left in between. Per germline, CDR1 SGHDN and CDR2 FVKESK. In DNA form, the CDR3 reads TGTGCCAGCAGCCAAGGGTTCCAGAACAAGGAAGCTTTCTTT. It specifies CASSQGFQNKEAFF.

This clonotype was recorded at least ten times. The genes are TRBV12-3 or TRBV12-4 and TRBJ1-4; 7 nucleotides line up with TRBD1. V dropped 0 bases and J dropped 3; count of bases not matched to a gene: 4. The CDR3 has 16 amino acids. CDR3 region: CASSLATGTANEKLFF. The CDR3, as DNA: TGTGCCAGCAGTTTAGCCACCGGGACAGCTAATGAAAAACTGTTTTTT.

This clonotype was counted only a few times. V usage is TRBV6-5 and J usage is TRBJ2-1, with 8 bases lining up with TRBD2. CDR3 length: 15 amino acids. V gave up 4 bases and J gave up 6 bases; unmatched junction bases: 8. Per germline, CDR1 MNHEY and CDR2 SVGAGI. The CDR3 DNA reads TGTGCCAGCAGTTGGACTAGCCCCACCCGCAATGAGCAGTTCTTC. Protein sequence: CASSWTSPTRNEQFF.

This clonotype was seen only a few times. The chain combines TRBV2 with TRBJ2-7, with a tentative D call TRBD1 (5 bases). The germline V gene encodes CDR1 SNHLY and CDR2 FYNNEI. CDR3 size: 14 residues. V gave up 4 bases and J gave up 3 bases, with 13 bases separating them. The CDR3 sequence: CASSVISGNYEQYV. The CDR3, as DNA: TGTGCCAGCAGTGTAATTTCAGGGAACTACGAGCAGTACGTC.

This clonotype was seen only a few times. This chain links TRBV29-1 with TRBJ1-1, with D hard to call. Trimming left V 4 bases short and J 2 bases short, with 8 bases between. CDR3 length equals 12 residues. Germline assignment: CDR1 SQVTM and CDR2 ANQGSEA. DNA for the CDR3: TGCAGCGTTGGGGAAGGCAACACTGAAGCTTTCTTT. As protein: CSVGEGNTEAFF.

This clonotype was counted between two and nine times. This chain joins TRBV20-1 and TRBJ2-2; 13 bases are shared with TRBD2. The V gene end was trimmed by 5 bases and the J gene end by 6 bases; junction bases not matched to a gene: 6. The CDR3 is 15 residues long. Germline-derived CDR1 and CDR2 are DFQATT and SNEGSKA (reference sequence). The DNA of the CDR3 is TGCAGTGCTCCTACTAGCGGGGGGGAAGCCGGGGAGCTGTTTTTT. It specifies CSAPTSGGEAGELFF.